This is a list of T cell receptor beta chains from one sample in a study of CD8 T cells in Susac syndrome. TCRdb reprocessed the immunoSEQ multiplex PCR reads via MiXCR and lists one record per CDR3 protein. The table has 100,000 to 150,000 distinct CDR3 sequences, approximately 95% seen once. Sequenced material: CD8+ T cells from PBMCs. These receptors all stem from a human donor with multiple sclerosis. Both conserved end residues are part of each CDR3. D genes are given only for firm matches. Not every row has a clone size; where given, it reads once, few, many or a size class.

v_gene	abundance	d_gene	j_gene	CDR3aa	CDR3nt
TRBV4-1	once	TRBD1	TRBJ1-2	CASSQVGGNYGYTF	TGCGCCAGCAGCCAAGTAGGGGGCAACTATGGCTACACCTTC
TRBV20-1	-	TRBD2	TRBJ2-1	CSARDHWSSGGYNEQFF	TGCAGTGCTAGAGATCATTGGTCTAGCGGGGGATACAATGAGCAGTTCTTC
TRBV29-1	once	-	TRBJ2-2	CSVLVGGGGTGELFF	TGCAGCGTCCTCGTCGGGGGAGGGGGCACCGGGGAGCTGTTTTTT
TRBV13	-	-	TRBJ1-5	CASSLGLNNQPQHF	TGTGCCAGCAGCTTAGGACTGAACAATCAGCCCCAGCATTTT
TRBV6-6	-	TRBD1	TRBJ2-2	CASASPRQGVPGELFF	TGTGCCAGCGCATCCCCGAGACAGGGTGTCCCCGGGGAGCTGTTTTTT
TRBV4-2	few	-	TRBJ2-2	CASRNTGELFF	TGTGCCAGTAGGAACACCGGGGAGCTGTTTTTT
TRBV12-3/TRBV12-4	few	-	TRBJ2-3	CASSLRGADTQYF	TGTGCCAGCAGTTTACGAGGGGCAGATACGCAGTATTTT
TRBV2	-	-	TRBJ2-5	CASRRTDLPQYF	TGTGCCAGCAGGAGGACGGACCTGCCCCAGTACTTC
TRBV4-1	-	TRBD1	TRBJ1-5	CASSQDPRQGANQPQHF	TGCGCCAGCAGCCAAGATCCCCGACAGGGGGCTAATCAGCCCCAGCATTTT
TRBV29-1	few	-	TRBJ2-5	CSVLGRFQETQYF	TGCAGCGTACTGGGACGGTTCCAAGAGACCCAGTACTTC
TRBV9	-	-	TRBJ2-2	CASSPRSGTPDTGELFF	TGTGCCAGCAGCCCACGTAGTGGGACGCCGGACACCGGGGAGCTGTTTTTT
TRBV20-1	-	-	TRBJ1-2	CSVKTENYGYTF	TGCAGTGTAAAGACTGAGAACTATGGCTACACCTTC
TRBV18	once	-	TRBJ2-7	CASSPRRWIALSYEQYF	TGTGCCAGCTCACCTAGGCGGTGGATAGCCCTTTCCTACGAGCAGTACTTC
TRBV7-9	-	-	TRBJ2-4	CASSPPGGGSIQYF	TGTGCCAGCAGCCCGCCGGGTGGGGGGAGCATTCAGTACTTC
TRBV29-1	-	-	TRBJ1-1	CSVVRGYGTEAFF	TGCAGCGTTGTCCGGGGGTACGGCACTGAAGCTTTCTTT
TRBV27	-	TRBD1	TRBJ2-2	CASSFRGRLDTGELFF	TGTGCCAGCAGTTTCAGGGGGCGGTTAGACACCGGGGAGCTGTTTTTT
TRBV13	-	TRBD2	TRBJ2-7	CASSLGAGGNYEQYF	TGTGCCAGCAGCTTAGGTGCGGGGGGCAACTACGAGCAGTACTTC
TRBV30	-	-	TRBJ1-5	CAWSRDTNQPQHF	TGTGCCTGGAGTCGGGACACCAATCAGCCCCAGCATTTT
TRBV2	-	-	TRBJ1-5	CASSDHPNQPQHF	TGTGCCAGCAGTGATCATCCTAATCAGCCCCAGCATTTT
TRBV7-9	-	-	TRBJ1-2	CASSSQGFFYGYTF	TGTGCCAGCAGCTCTCAGGGGTTCTTCTATGGCTACACCTTC
TRBV20-1	-	-	TRBJ1-2	CSATSTGANYGYTF	TGCAGTGCCACATCGACAGGAGCTAACTATGGCTACACCTTC
TRBV29-1	-	-	TRBJ2-5	CSVEEQGQETQYF	TGCAGCGTTGAAGAACAAGGACAAGAGACCCAGTACTTC
TRBV9	-	-	TRBJ2-1	CASSVGGGPHNEQFF	TGTGCCAGCAGCGTAGGGGGAGGTCCCCACAATGAGCAGTTCTTC
TRBV9	-	-	TRBJ2-7	CASSAGGRGAYEQYF	TGTGCCAGCAGCGCTGGAGGCAGGGGGGCCTACGAGCAGTACTTC
TRBV18	-	-	TRBJ1-1	CASSPPITENTEAFF	TGTGCCAGCTCACCACCGATCACCGAGAACACTGAAGCTTTCTTT
TRBV6-6	-	-	TRBJ1-2	CASNGDYGYTF	TGTGCCAGTAACGGAGACTATGGCTACACCTTC
TRBV4-1	-	-	TRBJ1-2	CASSQTDRRYGYTF	TGCGCCAGCAGCCAAACCGACAGGCGCTATGGCTACACCTTC
TRBV12-3/TRBV12-4	-	TRBD1	TRBJ2-5	CASRARLQGAGKTQYF	TGTGCCAGCAGGGCACGCCTACAGGGGGCTGGGAAGACCCAGTACTTC
TRBV10-3	-	-	TRBJ1-6	CAISENAGRNSPLHF	TGTGCCATCAGTGAGAACGCGGGACGGAATTCACCCCTCCACTTT
TRBV10-3	-	-	TRBJ1-2	CAISDTGFTQHNLGYGYTF	TGCGCCATCAGTGACACAGGGTTTACACAACACAACTTGGGCTATGGCTACACCTTC
TRBV12-3/TRBV12-4	-	TRBD1	TRBJ1-2	CASSGGLGTGPYGYTF	TGTGCCAGCAGCGGCGGTCTTGGGACAGGGCCCTATGGCTACACCTTC
TRBV4-1	-	-	TRBJ1-1	CASSRPGIEAFF	TGCGCCAGCAGCCGACCAGGGATAGAAGCTTTCTTT
TRBV27	-	-	TRBJ2-5	CASSFEGEETQYF	TGTGCCAGCAGTTTCGAGGGGGAAGAGACCCAGTACTTC
TRBV9	-	-	TRBJ1-1	CASAAGANTEAFF	TGTGCCAGCGCGGCGGGGGCGAACACTGAAGCTTTCTTT
TRBV27	once	TRBD1	TRBJ1-2	CASRDREKGVWGYTF	TGTGCCAGCAGGGACAGGGAAAAAGGGGTGTGGGGCTACACCTTC
TRBV6-1	-	-	TRBJ1-1	CASSEAGVWNTEAFF	TGTGCCAGCAGTGAAGCCGGGGTCTGGAACACTGAAGCTTTCTTT
TRBV20-1	-	TRBD2	TRBJ2-2	CSARALAGANTGELFF	TGCAGTGCTAGAGCACTAGCGGGGGCTAACACCGGGGAGCTGTTTTTT
TRBV25-1	-	-	TRBJ2-7	CASSSGHSYEQYF	TGTGCCAGCAGCTCCGGGCACTCCTACGAGCAGTACTTC
TRBV13	-	TRBD2	TRBJ2-7	CASSLVTSGYEQYF	TGTGCCAGCAGCTTAGTAACTAGCGGGTACGAGCAGTACTTC
TRBV9	-	-	TRBJ1-1	CASSGDGNLNTEAFF	TGTGCCAGCAGCGGCGACGGGAATCTGAACACTGAAGCTTTCTTT
TRBV30	-	TRBD1	TRBJ1-2	CAWRIGTGDSGYTF	TGTGCCTGGAGAATCGGGACAGGTGATTCTGGCTACACCTTC
TRBV4-1	-	-	TRBJ2-7	CASSQHNHRAPDEQYF	TGCGCCAGCAGCCAACACAACCACAGGGCTCCTGACGAGCAGTACTTC
TRBV5-4	-	-	TRBJ2-7	CASSPGGSEQYF	TGTGCCAGCAGCCCCGGGGGTTCCGAGCAGTACTTC